Following are 22 T cell receptor beta chains from one sample sequenced in a study of cytomegalovirus exposure and HLA in healthy donors. Clones were sequenced by immunoSEQ multiplex PCR, and TCRdb holds only the in-frame ones, with some missing. The table records more than 150,000 clones, approximately 84% of them present only once. The sample was PBMCs. Receptor source: a man younger than 35 in good health and CMV-seropositive.

V is TRBV9 and J is TRBJ1-1; D perhaps matches TRBD1 (5 bases). CDR1 is SGDLS and CDR2 is YYNGEE in the germline V gene. The length of the CDR3 is 12 residues. With 0 bases removed from V and 10 bases from J, the gap between germline ends came to 10 bases. In DNA, the CDR3 is TGTGCCAGCAGCGTAGAGGGGACTAGAGCTTTCTTT. Translation: CASSVEGTRAFF.

The V call is TRBV7-2, the J call TRBJ2-7; 7 nucleotides align to TRBD1. CDR1 is SGHTA, CDR2 FQGNSA, per germline. CDR3 size: 11 residues. Trimming cost V 11 bases and J 3 bases; bases outside gene matches: 4. CDR3 DNA sequence: TGTGCCTCCCAGGGGGTCTACGAGCAGTACTTC. Amino acid sequence: CASQGVYEQYF.

V usage is TRBV4-3 and J usage is TRBJ2-7, with D unclear. The CDR3 spans 15 residues. Trimming removed 0 bases at V and 2 bases at J, with 11 bases between. Looked up from germline, CDR1 is LGHNA and CDR2 is YSLEER. CDR3 amino acids: CASSQERSYAYEQYF. Written as DNA, the CDR3 is TGCGCCAGCAGCCAAGAGCGGTCGTATGCCTACGAGCAGTACTTC.

The sample holds a few counts of this clone. The chain uses TRBV6-5 and TRBJ1-1; possible D gene TRBD1, 6 bases. Germline CDR1 reads MNHEY; CDR2 reads SVGAGI. V was clipped by 0 bases and J by 1 base, with 9 bases between them. The CDR3 consists of 15 residues. CDR3 in amino acids: CASSYSGAGNTEAFF. The CDR3 bases are TGTGCCAGCAGTTACTCGGGGGCCGGGAACACTGAAGCTTTCTTT.

This chain joins TRBV28 and TRBJ2-7; 8 bases are a match to TRBD2. The junction had 8 bases not matched to a gene; V was cut back by 5 bases and J by 5 bases. This CDR3 is built from 14 residues. CDR1 MDHEN and CDR2 SYDVKM come from the germline V gene. The DNA for the CDR3 is TGTGCCAGCAGTCCAGCGGGAGTCATCAACGAGCAGTACTTC. As protein: CASSPAGVINEQYF.

J is TRBJ1-1 and V is TRBV29-1; D not resolved. Germline V lookup: CDR1 SQVTM, CDR2 ANQGSEA. With 3 bases removed from V and 4 bases from J, the gap between germline ends came to 15 bases. This CDR3 is built from 14 residues. This chain's CDR3 is CSVDPRYRGTEAFF. The CDR3 DNA reads as TGCAGCGTTGACCCTCGTTACCGGGGCACTGAAGCTTTCTTT.

DNA for the CDR3: TGTGCCAGCAGTGAGGGGCTAGCGGCACCCAGAGAGCAGTTCTTC. It encodes CASSEGLAAPREQFF. The chain recombines TRBV6-4 with TRBJ2-1, with 7 nucleotides matching TRBD2. The CDR3 extends over 15 amino acids. The trim removed 3 bases at V and 10 bases at J, leaving 12 bases unmatched. Germline CDR1 MRHNA, CDR2 SNTAGT.

The chain links TRBV4-3 to TRBJ2-5, with a possible D match to TRBD1 (5 bases). This CDR3 is 13 amino acids long. Trimming took off 6 bases at V and 4 bases at J, with 12 bases between the two ends. Germline CDR1 LGHNA, CDR2 YSLEER. This CDR3 reads CASSRGQGETQYF. The DNA for the CDR3 is TGCGCCAGCAGTCGCGGACAAGGAGAGACCCAGTACTTC.

The rearrangement joins TRBV9 to TRBJ2-3, with TRBD2 identical over 12 bases. The germline CDR1 and CDR2 sequences are SGDLS and YYNGEE. The CDR3 extends over 15 amino acids. Trimming cost V 5 bases and J 6 bases; bases outside gene matches: 7. Here the CDR3 DNA reads TGTGCCAGCAGTGCTACTAGCGGGAGGAGGGATACGCAGTATTTT. Its protein is CASSATSGRRDTQYF.

The genes are TRBV27 and TRBJ2-1; tentatively, D is TRBD2 (5 bases). V lost 6 bases and J lost 2, with 14 bases in between. This CDR3 comprises 15 residues. In germline, CDR1 is MNHEY, CDR2 SMNVEV (reference sequence). The CDR3 nucleotides read TGTGCCAGCAGCCCAGGAGTGGGAGCCTACAATGAGCAGTTCTTC. Protein: CASSPGVGAYNEQFF.

The chain carries TRBV6-1 and TRBJ2-4; TRBD1 matches 8 bases. Germline CDR1 reads MNHNS; CDR2 reads SASEGT. The ends lost 6 bases at V and 8 bases at J; junction bases unmatched: 9. There are 14 residues in the CDR3. This CDR3 is CASRVRQGADIQYF. CDR3 sequence (DNA): TGTGCCAGCAGAGTTAGGCAGGGGGCGGACATTCAGTACTTC.

The chain links TRBV2 to TRBJ2-2; D unresolved. CDR3 size: 13 residues. Germline CDR1 and CDR2: SNHLY and FYNNEI. Between the trimmed V and J ends, which lost 4 bases and 0 bases, there was a span of 3 bases. The CDR3 reads CASSVTNTGELFF. CDR3 bases: TGTGCCAGCAGTGTAACGAACACCGGGGAGCTGTTTTTT.

This chain uses TRBV19 with TRBJ2-1; 9 positions agree with TRBD1. The length of the CDR3 is 14 residues. CDR1 and CDR2 (germline): LNHDA, SQIVND (reference sequence). V trimming: 6 bases; J trimming: 4 bases; junction bases outside the gene matches: 4. The DNA of the CDR3 is TGTGCCAGTAGCCCACAGGGGGCGTACAATGAGCAGTTCTTC. Translated, it gives CASSPQGAYNEQFF. Combining the CDR3 with reference TRBV19 and TRBJ2-1 gives the whole variable domain DGGITQSPKYLFRKEGQNVTLSCEQNLNHDAMYWYRQDPGQGLRLIYYSQIVNDFQKGDIAEGYSVSREKKESFPLTVTSAQKNPTAFYLCASSPQGAYNEQFFGPGTRLTVL.

The chain uses TRBV30 and TRBJ2-5; the match to TRBD2 covers 7 bases. Per the germline V gene, CDR1 is GTSNPN and CDR2 is SVGIG (reference sequence). The V gene end was trimmed by 0 bases and the J gene end by 5 bases; junction bases not matched to a gene: 9. The CDR3 loop spans 15 amino acids. The CDR3 region is CAWSVRGRASETQYF. In DNA form, the CDR3 reads TGTGCCTGGAGTGTACGTGGGAGGGCCTCGGAGACCCAGTACTTC. The full variable domain, completed using reference TRBV30 and TRBJ2-5, is SQTIHQWPATLVQPVGSPLSLECTVEGTSNPNLYWYRQAAGRGLQLLFYSVGIGQISSEVPQNLSASRPQDRQFILSSKKLLLSDSGFYLCAWSVRGRASETQYFGPGTRLLVL.

CDR3 DNA sequence: TGTGCCAGCAGCACTCCCTTGCGGGGCCCGGCCTGGGGGTTCTACGAGCAGTACTTC. It encodes CASSTPLRGPAWGFYEQYF. The V gene is TRBV7-9, the J gene TRBJ2-7; a weak D match, TRBD2 (6 bases). Trimming cost V 5 bases and J 3 bases, with 29 bases left between them. The CDR3 consists of 19 residues. CDR1 and CDR2 from the germline V gene are SEHNR and FQNEAQ (reference sequence).

This clone appeared a few times. The gene calls are TRBV9 and TRBJ2-1, with D perhaps matching TRBD1 (5 bases). The V and J ends lost 3 bases and 10 bases respectively, with 14 bases between them. CDR1 is SGDLS and CDR2 is YYNGEE in the germline V gene. This CDR3 region has 13 residues. DNA of the CDR3: TGTGCCAGCAGCGCCCCTGGGGCCGGAGAGCAGTTCTTC. It is translated as CASSAPGAGEQFF.

The gene calls are TRBV5-1 and TRBJ2-7; 9 bases are a match to TRBD2. This CDR3 is 16 amino acids long. V shed 4 bases and J 2 bases; nucleotides not matched to a gene: 10. The germline gives CDR1 SGHRS, CDR2 YFSETQ. Here the CDR3 DNA reads TGCGCCAGCAGCGCCGAGGTGACTAGCGGAACCTACGAGCAGTACTTC. Its translation is CASSAEVTSGTYEQYF. The entire variable domain, with the rest obtained from reference TRBV5-1 and TRBJ2-7, is as follows: KAGVTQTPRYLIKTRGQQVTLSCSPISGHRSVSWYQQTPGQGLQFLFEYFSETQRNKGNFPGRFSGRQFSNSRSEMNVSTLELGDSALYLCASSAEVTSGTYEQYFGPGTRLTVT.

The gene calls are TRBV5-6 and TRBJ2-7; TRBD2 matches 7 bases. The germline V gene encodes CDR1 SGHDT and CDR2 YYEEEE. V trimming: 4 bases; J trimming: 3 bases; junction bases outside the gene matches: 7. This CDR3 comprises 14 residues. CDR3 DNA sequence: TGTGCCAGCAGCCATGAGCGGGGTAACTACGAGCAGTACTTC. It codes for CASSHERGNYEQYF.

The rearrangement links TRBV27 to TRBJ2-7; D is perhaps TRBD1 (6 bases). This CDR3 is built from 12 residues. Trimming left V 6 bases short and J 5 bases short, with 11 bases between. In germline, CDR1 is MNHEY, CDR2 SMNVEV (reference sequence). DNA of the CDR3: TGTGCCAGCAGGGGGGCTAGCCACGAGCAGTACTTC. Its translation: CASRGASHEQYF.

The rearrangement links TRBV5-1 to TRBJ1-2, with D possibly being TRBD1 (5 bases). The CDR3 extends over 17 amino acids. Germline CDR1 reads SGHRS; CDR2 reads YFSETQ. V was cut by 1 base and J by 5 bases, with 21 bases left in between. CDR3 sequence (DNA): TGCGCCAGCAGCTTGCGGCGCGACGGGCGACAGAAGTATGGCTACACCTTC. It encodes CASSLRRDGRQKYGYTF. The full variable domain, its missing parts supplied by reference TRBV5-1 and TRBJ1-2, is KAGVTQTPRYLIKTRGQQVTLSCSPISGHRSVSWYQQTPGQGLQFLFEYFSETQRNKGNFPGRFSGRQFSNSRSEMNVSTLELGDSALYLCASSLRRDGRQKYGYTFGSGTRLTVV.

The chain uses TRBV10-3 and TRBJ2-1; 10 bases agree with TRBD2. The CDR3 consists of 15 residues. Germline assignment: CDR1 ENHRY and CDR2 SYGVKD. The V segment lost 6 bases and the J segment 8 bases; nucleotides outside the gene matches: 10. The CDR3 loop is CAISESGRAGYEQFF. The CDR3 coding sequence is TGTGCCATCAGCGAGAGCGGGAGGGCCGGTTATGAGCAGTTCTTC.

This clone appeared a few times. This rearrangement joins TRBV28 to TRBJ2-5; D is perhaps TRBD2 (8 bases). V lost 5 bases and J 2 bases, leaving 24 bases between the germline ends. Germline CDR1 and CDR2: MDHEN and SYDVKM. This CDR3 is 18 amino acids long. CDR3: CASSLTAGRGPKQETQYF. CDR3 bases: TGTGCCAGCAGTCTTACCGCCGGGAGGGGGCCGAAACAAGAGACCCAGTACTTC.